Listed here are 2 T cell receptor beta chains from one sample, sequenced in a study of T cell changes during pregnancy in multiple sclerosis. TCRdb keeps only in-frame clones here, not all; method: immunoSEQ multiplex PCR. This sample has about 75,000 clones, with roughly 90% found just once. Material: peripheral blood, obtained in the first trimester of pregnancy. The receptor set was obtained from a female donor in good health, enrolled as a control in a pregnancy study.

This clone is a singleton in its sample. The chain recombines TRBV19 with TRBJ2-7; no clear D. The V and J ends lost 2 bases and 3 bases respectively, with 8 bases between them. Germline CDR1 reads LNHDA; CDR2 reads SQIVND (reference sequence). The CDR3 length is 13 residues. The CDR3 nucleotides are TGTGCCAGTAGTATACGAAGCCACTACGAGCAGTACTTC. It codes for CASSIRSHYEQYF.

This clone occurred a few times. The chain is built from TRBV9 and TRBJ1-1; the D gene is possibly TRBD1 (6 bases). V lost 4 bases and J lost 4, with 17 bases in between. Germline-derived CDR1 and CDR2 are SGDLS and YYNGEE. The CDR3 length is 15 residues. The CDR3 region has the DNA TGTGCCAGCAGCCCTCCCACCGGACAGTCCACTGAAGCTTTCTTT. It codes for CASSPPTGQSTEAFF.